Below, 2 T cell receptor beta chains from the same sample are listed, as sequenced in a study of T cell responses to AZD1222 COVID-19 vaccine. Profiled with immunoSEQ multiplex PCR; TCRdb holds only in-frame clones, not every one. The sample holds fewer than 150,000 clones, roughly 84% seen once. The material sequenced was peripheral blood, taken on day 0 of AZD1222 vaccination. All receptors come from an adult in good health.

The V and J genes are TRBV15 and TRBJ1-4; D might be TRBD1 (5 bases). Deletions cut 5 bases from V and 0 bases from J, with 10 bases between. The length of the CDR3 is 15 residues. Per germline, CDR1 LNHNV and CDR2 YYDKDF (reference sequence). CDR3 coding DNA: TGTGCCACCAGCTTTGGGGACGCAACTAATGAAAAACTGTTTTTT. It codes for CATSFGDATNEKLFF.

This clone was detected once. The chain is built from TRBV27 and TRBJ1-4; D is perhaps TRBD1 (6 bases). Germline V gene sequence: CDR1 MNHEY, CDR2 SMNVEV (reference sequence). This CDR3 is 15 amino acids long. Trimming cost V 1 base and J 8 bases, with 14 bases left between them. In nucleotides, the CDR3 is TGTGCCAGCAGTTTATTCCGGGGGCGGCGGGAAAAACTGTTTTTT. Residues: CASSLFRGRREKLFF.